The present T cell receptor beta chain was sequenced within a study of CD8 T cells in ankylosing spondylitis. Whole-study findings and limits: For ankylosing spondylitis blood, a TCR beta motif of roughly 8 highly homologous variants appeared characteristic. Matched synovial fluid from ankylosing spondylitis patients was reported to be enriched for disease-linked clones. Reports of some motif variants in reactive arthritis synovial fluid and blood predate this one. Disease-linked clones were CD8+ and relatively rare in peripheral blood.

The length of the CDR3 is 13 residues. CDR1 ENHRY and CDR2 SYGVKD come from the germline V gene. The junction had 7 bases not matched to a gene; V was cut back by 10 bases and J by 5 bases. This clonotype was seen many times. As yet, its antigen is unknown. As the method for making TCR beta libraries, quantitative 5'-RACE with molecular barcodes was used. TCRdb ran MiXCR on the 5' RACE reads and lists one entry per CDR3 protein. Here the sample spans approximately 540,000 distinct CDR3 sequences, 10% to 15% being singletons. The TCR sequence derives from a male donor with ankylosing spondylitis. The sample comprised blood, either unsorted or a sorted T cell fraction (not recorded which). The gene calls are TRBV10-3 and TRBJ2-1; 8 bases line up with TRBD2. CDR3 coding DNA: TGTGCCAGACCTAGCGGGCCGCACAATGAGCAGTTCTTC. This codes for CARPSGPHNEQFF.